This T cell receptor (beta chain) was recovered during a study of cytomegalovirus exposure and HLA in healthy donors. Study-wide points: In a later analysis, TCR beta V- and J-gene trimming showed a link to a missense DCLRE1C variant.

The PCR was carried out with 60 Vbeta primers and 13 Jbeta primers. Assay used: immunoSEQ multiplex PCR; TCRdb lists only in-frame clones, some missing. Here the sample spans 150,000 or so clones, around 80% being singletons. The CDR3 runs to 15 residues. Germline-derived CDR1 and CDR2 are SNHLY and FYNNEI. The germline V and J ends were trimmed by 5 bases and 4 bases, with 18 bases remaining between them. About this clone itself: The antigen remains undetermined.

Sequencing used PBMCs. This clonotype originated in a male donor in good health and CMV-seropositive. This chain joins TRBV2 and TRBJ2-7, with D possibly TRBD1 on 7 matching bases. The DNA for the CDR3 is TGTGCCAGCAGTACCCAGGGGGGACCCGGTTACGAGCAGTACTTC. As protein: CASSTQGGPGYEQYF.